The T cell receptor (beta chain) under discussion was sequenced for a study of blood T cell dynamics during melanoma immunotherapy. Looking at the study overall: Standard first-line treatment here was pembrolizumab or nivolumab plus ipilimumab in metastatic melanoma.

Trimming stripped 4 bases from V and 5 bases from J, with 11 bases between. The CDR3 is 13 residues long. CDR1 and CDR2 (germline): MGHRA, YSYEKL. Sequencing was performed with immunoSEQ multiplex PCR; in TCRdb, only in-frame clones are kept and a portion is missing. The sample lists about 140 clones, 94% occurring once. As to time point: pre-treatment baseline. Patients with prior systemic cancer treatment, concomitant immunosuppressants, or other active malignancies were excluded. The material was cell-free DNA from blood, obtained from a patient treated with checkpoint blockade. The chain has TRBV4-1 and TRBJ2-5; TRBD2 is a possible D gene (5 bases). The sequence came from a human donor with melanoma. The DNA for the CDR3 is TGCGCCAGCAGCCCCCCTGGAGGCGAGACCCAGTACTTC. This gives the protein CASSPPGGETQYF.